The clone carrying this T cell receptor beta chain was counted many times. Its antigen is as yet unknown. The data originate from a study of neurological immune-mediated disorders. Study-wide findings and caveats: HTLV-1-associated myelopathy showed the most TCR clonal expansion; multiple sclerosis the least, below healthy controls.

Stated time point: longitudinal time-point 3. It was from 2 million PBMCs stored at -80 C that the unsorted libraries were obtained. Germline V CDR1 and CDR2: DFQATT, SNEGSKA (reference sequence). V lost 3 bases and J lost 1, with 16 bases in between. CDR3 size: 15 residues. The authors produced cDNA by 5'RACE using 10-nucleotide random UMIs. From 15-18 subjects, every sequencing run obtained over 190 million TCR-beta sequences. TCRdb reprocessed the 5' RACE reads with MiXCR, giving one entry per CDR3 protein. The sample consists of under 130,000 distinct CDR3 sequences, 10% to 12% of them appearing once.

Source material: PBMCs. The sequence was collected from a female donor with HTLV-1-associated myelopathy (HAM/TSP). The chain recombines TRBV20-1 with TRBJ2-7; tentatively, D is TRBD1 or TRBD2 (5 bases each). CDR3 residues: CSARAHRGRSYEQYF. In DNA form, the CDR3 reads TGCAGTGCTAGGGCACACCGGGGCCGTTCCTACGAGCAGTACTTC.